The 4 T cell receptor beta chains in this list originate from one sample, sequenced in a study of blood T cell repertoires in COVID-19. Sequencing was performed with immunoSEQ multiplex PCR; in TCRdb, only in-frame clones are kept and a portion is missing. The sample consists of 95,000 to 120,000 clones, about 83% of them appearing once. The sequenced sample was peripheral blood. The receptor set was obtained from a woman between 65 and 79 years old with acute or convalescent COVID-19.

A single count supports this clone. The chain has TRBV18 and TRBJ2-7, with no clear D. This CDR3 has 15 amino acids. The V end lost 3 bases, the J end lost 0 bases, and 12 bases lay between the germline ends. CDR1 and CDR2 from the germline V gene are KGHSH and LQKENI. Written as DNA, the CDR3 is TGTGCCAGCTCACCGGGTACTACAACCTCCTACGAGCAGTACTTC. Its protein is CASSPGTTTSYEQYF.

A single count supports this clone. V is TRBV11-2 and J is TRBJ1-2; 7 bases align to TRBD1. Germline CDR1 SGHAT, CDR2 FQNNGV. This CDR3 is built from 13 residues. Trimming removed 5 bases from V and 3 bases from J; junction bases left unmatched: 3. The DNA for the CDR3 is TGTGCCAGCAGCCGGGACAGACACTATGGCTACACCTTC. Translating it yields CASSRDRHYGYTF.

The count of this clone is one. V and J are TRBV10-3 and TRBJ2-5, with 9 bases matching TRBD1. Germline loops: CDR1 ENHRY, CDR2 SYGVKD. The CDR3 sequence is 15 residues long. V was clipped by 3 bases and J by 5 bases; unmatched bases: 7. The CDR3 is CAISEGTGGGETQYF. CDR3 coding DNA: TGTGCCATCAGTGAAGGCACAGGGGGCGGGGAGACCCAGTACTTC.

The J gene is TRBJ1-1, the V gene TRBV27; D uncertain. V lost 5 bases and J lost 1, with 14 bases in between. Germline lookup yields CDR1 MNHEY and CDR2 SMNVEV (reference sequence). This CDR3 is 15 amino acids long. In nucleotides, the CDR3 is TGTGCCAGCAGTAGAAACTCCTATTCGAACACTGAAGCTTTCTTT. Amino acid sequence: CASSRNSYSNTEAFF.